One and the same sample provided the 23 T cell receptor beta chains below, sequenced in a study of shared clonotypes between healthy human individuals. This table comes from immunoSEQ multiplex PCR, and its TCRdb copy is limited to in-frame clones, with some not included. Found here are 800,000 to 1,200,000 clones, around 78% of them singletons; the top ten hold more than 0.45%. The sequenced sample was memory CD4+ T cells from PBMCs. The subset is: CD45RA-negative fraction. These receptors were taken from a man younger than 30 in good health. Some clones in this sample may be carry-over from other donors' samples.

The chain couples TRBV9 to TRBJ2-2; 7 nucleotides match TRBD2. Germline assignment: CDR1 SGDLS and CDR2 YYNGEE. The J segment lost 6 bases and the V segment lost 3 bases, leaving 5 bases of the junction unmatched. CDR3 length equals 14 residues. Here the CDR3 reads CASSGDYRAGELFF. For the CDR3, the DNA is TGTGCCAGCAGCGGGGACTATAGGGCCGGGGAGCTGTTTTTT.

This clone has only a few counts. The CDR3 coding sequence is TGTGCCACCAGCAGCGGACAGGGGGCAAATGAAGCTTTCTTT. It yields the protein CATSSGQGANEAFF. The gene calls are TRBV15 and TRBJ1-1, with TRBD1 identical over 11 bases. CDR1 and CDR2 from the germline V gene are LNHNV and YYDKDF (reference sequence). The CDR3 covers 14 residues. With 3 bases clipped from V and 7 bases from J, the junction kept 4 bases outside the gene matches.

This chain joins TRBV25-1 and TRBJ2-1; 11 positions match TRBD2. This CDR3 is built from 17 residues. From germline, CDR1 is MGHDK and CDR2 SYGVNS. V shed 2 bases and J 3 bases; nucleotides not matched to a gene: 6. The CDR3 sequence: CASSEGTGLAGYNEQFF. CDR3 coding DNA: TGTGCCAGCAGTGAAGGGACCGGACTAGCGGGCTACAATGAGCAGTTCTTC. The whole variable domain, remainder taken from reference TRBV25-1 and TRBJ2-1, is EADIYQTPRYLVIGTGKKITLECSQTMGHDKMYWYQQDPGMELHLIHYSYGVNSTEKGDLSSESTVSRIRTEHFPLTLESARPSHTSQYLCASSEGTGLAGYNEQFFGPGTRLTVL.

The chain is built from TRBV4-2 and TRBJ2-1, with D possibly TRBD2 on 5 matching bases. Trimming left V 1 base short and J 9 bases short, with 10 bases between. Per germline, CDR1 LGHNA and CDR2 YNFKEQ. This CDR3 contains 13 residues. CDR3 bases: TGTGCCAGCAGCCAAGTGGGAGTCGGTGAGCAGTTCTTC. Its protein is CASSQVGVGEQFF.

The V gene is TRBV7-9, the J gene TRBJ1-4; D call uncertain. CDR1 and CDR2 (germline): SEHNR, FQNEAQ (reference sequence). CDR3 length: 15 amino acids. Trimming removed 5 bases at V and 3 bases at J, with 13 bases between. For the CDR3, the DNA is TGTGCCAGCAGCGATTCCCCCACAGCTAATGAAAAACTGTTTTTT. Encoded protein: CASSDSPTANEKLFF.

The chain couples TRBV5-1 to TRBJ2-2; D might be TRBD2 (6 bases). V was shortened by 4 bases and J by 0 bases, with 13 bases between the two germline ends. CDR1 SGHRS and CDR2 YFSETQ come from the germline V gene. The CDR3 has 16 amino acids. CDR3: CASSGGFPTNTGELFF. The CDR3 DNA reads as TGCGCCAGCAGCGGGGGGTTCCCGACGAACACCGGGGAGCTGTTTTTT.

The chain uses TRBV10-3 and TRBJ2-3; 8 positions agree with TRBD1. Germline V gives CDR1 ENHRY, CDR2 SYGVKD. The ends lost 5 bases at V and 2 bases at J; junction bases unmatched: 9. CDR3 size: 16 residues. The CDR3, as DNA: TGTGCCATCAGTCCTCTTGTGACAGGGGACACAGATACGCAGTATTTT. It yields the protein CAISPLVTGDTDTQYF.

The chain employs TRBV2 and TRBJ2-1; 7 bases fit TRBD2. Trimming cost V 10 bases and J 5 bases; bases outside gene matches: 8. Per the germline V gene, CDR1 is SNHLY and CDR2 is FYNNEI. This CDR3 comprises 13 residues. CDR3 bases: TGTGCCACGGCGCAGCGGGACGACAATGAGCAGTTCTTC. Its translation: CATAQRDDNEQFF.

This clone came up a few times. CDR3 DNA: TGTGCCAGCAGCCCCTTAACAGGGCGGGAGGTAACCGGGGAGCTGTTTTTT. It codes for CASSPLTGREVTGELFF. The genes are TRBV4-2 and TRBJ2-2; 8 bases fit TRBD2. V lost 4 bases to trimming and J lost 5 bases; unmatched junction nucleotides: 12. The CDR3 is 17 residues long. CDR1 and CDR2 (germline): LGHNA, YNFKEQ.

This sequence joins TRBV7-3 and TRBJ2-3; D is tentatively TRBD1 or TRBD2 (6 bases each). V was shortened by 2 bases and J by 0 bases, with 12 bases between the two germline ends. CDR1 and CDR2 (germline): SGHTA, FQGTGA. The CDR3 runs to 16 residues. The CDR3 sequence: CASSLGPGGSTDTQYF. The DNA for the CDR3 is TGTGCCAGCAGCTTAGGACCCGGGGGCAGCACAGATACGCAGTATTTT.

This chain connects TRBV7-2 to TRBJ2-4; TRBD2 aligns across 7 bases. This CDR3 has 14 residues. Trimming took 2 bases from V and 5 from J; bases not matched to a gene: 3. The germline V gene has CDR1 SGHTA and CDR2 FQGNSA. The CDR3 reads CASSLHAGENIQYF. DNA of the CDR3: TGTGCCAGCAGCTTACATGCGGGGGAAAACATTCAGTACTTC.

The CDR3, as DNA: TGTGCCAGCAGCTCCCAGGGAGGGAATGAAAAACTGTTTTTT. Amino acid sequence: CASSSQGGNEKLFF. The rearrangement uses TRBV5-6 and TRBJ1-4; TRBD1 is a possible D gene (5 bases). The CDR3 is 14 amino acids. Germline V CDR1 and CDR2: SGHDT, YYEEEE. Between the trimmed V and J ends, which lost 3 bases and 5 bases, there was a span of 11 bases.

This clone occurred many times. Written as DNA, the CDR3 is TGTGCCAGCAGCGGGACAGGTAGCTACGAGCAGTACTTC. Translating it yields CASSGTGSYEQYF. The rearrangement links TRBV6-8 to TRBJ2-7; 8 nucleotides line up with TRBD1. Germline loops: CDR1 MNHGY, CDR2 SAAAGT. The CDR3 loop spans 13 amino acids. The V and J ends lost 6 bases and 3 bases, in that order; junction bases with no gene match: 4.

This clone showed up many times. This sequence joins TRBV5-8 and TRBJ1-4, with a weak D call TRBD1 (5 bases). V was pared by 4 bases and J by 8 bases, with 9 bases between. The CDR3 contains 12 residues. Germline loops: CDR1 SGHTS, CDR2 YDEGEE. The CDR3 nucleotides are TGTGCCAGCAGCCCCCAGGGAGAAAAACTGTTTTTT. It translates to CASSPQGEKLFF.

The rearrangement links TRBV6-6 to TRBJ1-4; perhaps TRBD1 as D (5 bases). Germline CDR1 and CDR2: MNHNY and SVGAGI (reference sequence). V lost 6 bases to trimming and J lost 3 bases, with 14 bases between them. The CDR3 has 15 amino acids. The CDR3 region has the DNA TGTGCCAGCAGACCAGGGAGGGGCCCTAATGAAAAACTGTTTTTT. Encoded protein: CASRPGRGPNEKLFF.

Here the CDR3 DNA reads TGCGCCAGCAGCCAAGGCCGGAACTACGAGCAGTACTTC. It encodes CASSQGRNYEQYF. This chain links TRBV4-1 with TRBJ2-7; D is uncertain. V gave up 1 base and J gave up 3 bases, with 7 bases separating them. The germline CDR1 and CDR2 sequences are MGHRA and YSYEKL. The CDR3 runs 13 residues.

A few counts support this clone. This chain joins TRBV19 and TRBJ2-3, with D hard to call. The germline V and J ends were trimmed by 8 bases and 8 bases, with 14 bases remaining between them. The CDR3 loop spans 12 amino acids. The germline V gene encodes CDR1 LNHDA and CDR2 SQIVND (reference sequence). DNA for the CDR3: TGTGCCAGTTCCGACCCCCCGGGTACGCAGTATTTT. Amino acid sequence: CASSDPPGTQYF.

The sample holds one count of this clone. The chain is built from TRBV10-2 and TRBJ2-5, with D maybe TRBD1 (6 bases). The CDR3 consists of 15 residues. Per the germline V gene, CDR1 is WSHSY and CDR2 is SAAADI. Trimming removed 0 bases from V and 2 bases from J, with 10 bases in between. Here the CDR3 reads CASSESSGEQETQYF. CDR3 DNA sequence: TGCGCCAGCAGTGAGTCATCAGGGGAGCAAGAGACCCAGTACTTC.

The chain is built from TRBV30 and TRBJ2-1; D not resolved. Germline assignment: CDR1 GTSNPN and CDR2 SVGIG (reference sequence). Trimming cost V 4 bases and J 5 bases, with 12 bases left between them. This CDR3 contains 13 residues. CDR3 coding DNA: TGTGCCTGGAACGTCAGGCTTAACAATGAGCAGTTCTTC. This translates into CAWNVRLNNEQFF.

This clone has only a few counts. The gene calls are TRBV30 and TRBJ1-1; 7 bases are a match to TRBD1. The J segment lost 1 base and the V segment lost 5 bases, leaving 7 bases of the junction unmatched. CDR1 and CDR2 from the germline V gene are GTSNPN and SVGIG (reference sequence). There are 14 residues in the CDR3. As DNA, the CDR3 is TGTGCCTGGGGGACAACAGGGGCGAACACTGAAGCTTTCTTT. Its translation is CAWGTTGANTEAFF.

The V call is TRBV5-1, the J call TRBJ1-2; 8 nucleotides line up with TRBD1. Germline CDR1 is SGHRS and CDR2 is YFSETQ. V trimming: 6 bases; J trimming: 3 bases; junction bases outside the gene matches: 10. The CDR3 consists of 15 residues. The CDR3 nucleotides are TGCGCCAGCAAAAGGGAGGCAGGGGGCGACTATGGCTACACCTTC. It specifies CASKREAGGDYGYTF.

V and J are TRBV6-5 and TRBJ1-3, with D possibly matching TRBD1 (5 bases). The CDR3 loop spans 13 amino acids. V gave up 5 bases and J gave up 2 bases, with 7 bases separating them. CDR1 is MNHEY and CDR2 is SVGAGI in the germline V gene. The CDR3 region is CASSARAGNTIYF. The CDR3 DNA reads as TGTGCCAGCAGTGCCAGGGCTGGAAACACCATATATTTT.

The rearrangement joins TRBV25-1 to TRBJ2-7; 10 positions agree with TRBD2. The CDR3 spans 18 residues. The junction had 13 bases not matched to a gene; V was cut back by 0 bases and J by 5 bases. CDR1 and CDR2 from the germline V gene are MGHDK and SYGVNS. The CDR3 here is CASSEYTRLAGVVHEQYF. The CDR3, as DNA: TGTGCCAGCAGTGAATATACCCGGCTAGCGGGAGTGGTCCACGAGCAGTACTTC.